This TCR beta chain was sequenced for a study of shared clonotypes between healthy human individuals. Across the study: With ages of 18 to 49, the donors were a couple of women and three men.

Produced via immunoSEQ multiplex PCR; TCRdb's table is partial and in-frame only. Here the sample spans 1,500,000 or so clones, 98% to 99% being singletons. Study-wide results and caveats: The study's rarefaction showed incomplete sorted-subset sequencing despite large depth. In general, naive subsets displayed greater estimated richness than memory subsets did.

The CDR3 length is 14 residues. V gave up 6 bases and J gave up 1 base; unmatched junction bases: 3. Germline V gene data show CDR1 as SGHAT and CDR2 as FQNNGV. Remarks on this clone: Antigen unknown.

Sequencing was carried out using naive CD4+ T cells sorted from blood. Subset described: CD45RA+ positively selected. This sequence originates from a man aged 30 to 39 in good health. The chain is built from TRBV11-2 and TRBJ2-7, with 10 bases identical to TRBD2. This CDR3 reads CASRLLAGSYEQYF. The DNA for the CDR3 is TGTGCCAGCAGGCTACTAGCGGGATCCTACGAGCAGTACTTC.